The sequence of this T cell receptor beta chain was determined in a study of CD8+ T cells in alopecia areata. Whole-study context: Each day, treated patients took oral tofacitinib twice, at 5 to 10 mg per dose.

TCR sequencing used cDNA made by reverse transcription of extracted RNA. Assay: immunoSEQ multiplex PCR; the TCRdb copy retains only in-frame clones and omits some. The data contain under 200,000 clones, 50% to 65% of them singletons. Treatment defined: oral pan-JAK inhibitor, 5-10 mg twice daily. As to this clone: The antigen remains unidentified.

The germline V gene has CDR1 MGHRA and CDR2 YSYEKL. The germline V and J ends were trimmed by 4 bases and 4 bases, with 11 bases remaining between them. The CDR3 is 13 residues long. Overall study results and limits: Patients shared TCRs less clearly than mice did, possibly owing to HLA. On tofacitinib, scalp and blood still held many of the expanded lesional clones.

The V gene is TRBV4-1, the J gene TRBJ2-7; the D gene is possibly TRBD1 (6 bases). This sample comprised CD4+ T cells sorted from blood, obtained at week 24, from a patient treated with tofacitinib. This clonotype was obtained from a human donor with alopecia areata. For the CDR3, the DNA is TGCGCCAGCAGCCGTATGGACAGATACGAGCAGTACTTC. Translated, it gives CASSRMDRYEQYF.